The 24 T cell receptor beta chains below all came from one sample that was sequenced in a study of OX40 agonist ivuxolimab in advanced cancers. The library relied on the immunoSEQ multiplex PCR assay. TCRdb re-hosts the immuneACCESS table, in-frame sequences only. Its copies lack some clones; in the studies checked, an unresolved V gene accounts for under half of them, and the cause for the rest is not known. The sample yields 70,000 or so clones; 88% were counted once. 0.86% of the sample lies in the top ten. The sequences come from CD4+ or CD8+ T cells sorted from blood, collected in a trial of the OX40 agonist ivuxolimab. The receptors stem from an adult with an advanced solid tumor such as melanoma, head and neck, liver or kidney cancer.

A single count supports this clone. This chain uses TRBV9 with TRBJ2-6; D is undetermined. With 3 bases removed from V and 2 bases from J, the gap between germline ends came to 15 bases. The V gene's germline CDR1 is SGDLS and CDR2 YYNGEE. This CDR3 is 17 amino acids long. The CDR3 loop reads CASSGPLGRTGANVLTF. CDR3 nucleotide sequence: TGTGCCAGCAGCGGTCCCTTAGGCCGCACTGGGGCCAACGTCCTGACTTTC.

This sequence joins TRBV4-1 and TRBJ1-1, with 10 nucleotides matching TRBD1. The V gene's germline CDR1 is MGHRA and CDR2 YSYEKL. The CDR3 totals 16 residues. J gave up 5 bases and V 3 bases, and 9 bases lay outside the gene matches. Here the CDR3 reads CASSHSGTGVLTEAFF. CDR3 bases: TGCGCCAGCAGCCACTCCGGGACAGGGGTCTTGACTGAAGCTTTCTTT.

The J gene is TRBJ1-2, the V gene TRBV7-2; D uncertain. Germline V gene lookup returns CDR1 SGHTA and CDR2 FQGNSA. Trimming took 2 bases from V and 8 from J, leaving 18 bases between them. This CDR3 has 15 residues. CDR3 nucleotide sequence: TGTGCCAGCAGCTTATTATTTCAGTTATTAGACGGCTACACCTTC. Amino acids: CASSLLFQLLDGYTF.

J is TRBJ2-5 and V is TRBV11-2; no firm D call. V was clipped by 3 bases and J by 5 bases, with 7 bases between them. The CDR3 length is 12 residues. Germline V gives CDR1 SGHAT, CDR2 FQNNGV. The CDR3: CASSFGPETQYF. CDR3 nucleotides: TGTGCCAGCAGCTTTGGGCCGGAGACCCAGTACTTC.

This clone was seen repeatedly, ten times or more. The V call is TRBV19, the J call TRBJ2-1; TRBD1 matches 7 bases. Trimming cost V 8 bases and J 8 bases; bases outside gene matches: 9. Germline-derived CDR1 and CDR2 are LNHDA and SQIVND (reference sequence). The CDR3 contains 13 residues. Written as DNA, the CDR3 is TGTGCCAGTGGACAGGTAGGGGCGTATGAGCAGTTCTTC. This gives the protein CASGQVGAYEQFF.

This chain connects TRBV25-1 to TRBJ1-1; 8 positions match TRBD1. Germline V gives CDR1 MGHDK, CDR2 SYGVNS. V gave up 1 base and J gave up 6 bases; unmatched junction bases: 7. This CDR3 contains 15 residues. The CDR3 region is CASSEWTGKGAEAFF. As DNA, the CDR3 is TGTGCCAGCAGTGAATGGACAGGGAAAGGGGCTGAAGCTTTCTTT.

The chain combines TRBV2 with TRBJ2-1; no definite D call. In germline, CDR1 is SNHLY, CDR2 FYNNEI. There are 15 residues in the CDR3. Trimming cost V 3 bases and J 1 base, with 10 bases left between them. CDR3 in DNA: TGTGCCAGCAGTGATGCAACCTATTCCTACAATGAGCAGTTCTTC. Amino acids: CASSDATYSYNEQFF.

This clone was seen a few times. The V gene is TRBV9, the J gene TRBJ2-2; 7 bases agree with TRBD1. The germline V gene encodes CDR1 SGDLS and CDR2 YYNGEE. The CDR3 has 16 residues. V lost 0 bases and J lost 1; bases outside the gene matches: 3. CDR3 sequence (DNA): TGTGCCAGCAGCGTAGCCCGGGACAGGAACACCGGGGAGCTGTTTTTT. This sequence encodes CASSVARDRNTGELFF.

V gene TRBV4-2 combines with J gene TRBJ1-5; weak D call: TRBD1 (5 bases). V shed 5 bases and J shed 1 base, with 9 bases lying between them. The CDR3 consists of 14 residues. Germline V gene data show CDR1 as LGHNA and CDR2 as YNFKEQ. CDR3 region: CASSWDRSNQPQHF. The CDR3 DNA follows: TGTGCCAGCAGCTGGGACCGAAGCAATCAGCCCCAGCATTTT.

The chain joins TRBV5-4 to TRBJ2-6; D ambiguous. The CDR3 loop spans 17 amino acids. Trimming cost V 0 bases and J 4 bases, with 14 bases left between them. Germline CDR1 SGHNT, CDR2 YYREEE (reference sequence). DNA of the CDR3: TGTGCCAGCAGCTTGGGAGGTTGGCGGATCGGGGCCAACGTCCTGACTTTC. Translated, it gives CASSLGGWRIGANVLTF. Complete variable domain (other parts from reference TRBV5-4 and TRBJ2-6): ETGVTQSPTHLIKTRGQQVTLRCSSQSGHNTVSWYQQALGQGPQFIFQYYREEENGRGNFPPRFSGLQFPNYSSELNVNALELDDSALYLCASSLGGWRIGANVLTFGAGSRLTVL.

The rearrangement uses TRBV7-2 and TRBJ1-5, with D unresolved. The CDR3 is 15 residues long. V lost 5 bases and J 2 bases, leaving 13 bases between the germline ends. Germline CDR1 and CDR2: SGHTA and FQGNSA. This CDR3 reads CASSTNRGGNQPQHF. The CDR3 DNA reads TGTGCCAGCAGCACCAATCGGGGTGGCAATCAGCCCCAGCATTTT. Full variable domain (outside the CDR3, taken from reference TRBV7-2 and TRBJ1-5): GAGVSQSPSNKVTEKGKDVELRCDPISGHTALYWYRQSLGQGLEFLIYFQGNSAPDKSGLPSDRFSAERTGGSVSTLTIQRTQQEDSAVYLCASSTNRGGNQPQHFGDGTRLSIL.

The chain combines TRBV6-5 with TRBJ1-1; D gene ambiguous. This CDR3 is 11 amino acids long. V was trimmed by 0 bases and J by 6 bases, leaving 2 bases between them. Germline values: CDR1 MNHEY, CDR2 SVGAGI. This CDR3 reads CASSYSSEAFF. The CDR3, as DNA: TGTGCCAGCAGTTACTCTTCTGAAGCTTTCTTT.

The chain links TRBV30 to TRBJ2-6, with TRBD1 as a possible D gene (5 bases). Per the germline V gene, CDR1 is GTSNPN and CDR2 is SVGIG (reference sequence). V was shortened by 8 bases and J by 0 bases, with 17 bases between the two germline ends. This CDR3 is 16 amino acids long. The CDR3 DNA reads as TGTGCCCTAAGTTCAGGGTCGGGCTCTGGGGCCAACGTCCTGACTTTC. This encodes CALSSGSGSGANVLTF.

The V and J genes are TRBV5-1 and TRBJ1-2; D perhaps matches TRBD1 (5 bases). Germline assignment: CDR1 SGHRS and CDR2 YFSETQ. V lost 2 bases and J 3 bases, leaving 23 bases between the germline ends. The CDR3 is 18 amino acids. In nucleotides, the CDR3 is TGCGCCAGCAGCTTAGGGGCGGTCGGGGCCGTACGTGACTATGGCTACACCTTC. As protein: CASSLGAVGAVRDYGYTF. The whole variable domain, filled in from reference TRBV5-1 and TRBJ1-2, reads KAGVTQTPRYLIKTRGQQVTLSCSPISGHRSVSWYQQTPGQGLQFLFEYFSETQRNKGNFPGRFSGRQFSNSRSEMNVSTLELGDSALYLCASSLGAVGAVRDYGYTFGSGTRLTVV.

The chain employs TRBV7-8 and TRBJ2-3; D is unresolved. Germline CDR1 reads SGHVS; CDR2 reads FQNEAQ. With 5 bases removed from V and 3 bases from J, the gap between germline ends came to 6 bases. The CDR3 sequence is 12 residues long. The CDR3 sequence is CASSRQTDTQYF. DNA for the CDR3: TGTGCCAGCAGCCGCCAAACAGATACGCAGTATTTT.

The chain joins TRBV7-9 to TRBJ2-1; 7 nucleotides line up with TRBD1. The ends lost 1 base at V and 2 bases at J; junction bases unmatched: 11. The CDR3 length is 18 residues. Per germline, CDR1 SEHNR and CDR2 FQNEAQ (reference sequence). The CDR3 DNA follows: TGTGCCAGCAGCTTAGGTTTGGGACAGCGACTAACCTACAATGAGCAGTTCTTC. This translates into CASSLGLGQRLTYNEQFF. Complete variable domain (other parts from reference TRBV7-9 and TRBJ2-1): DTGVSQNPRHKITKRGQNVTFRCDPISEHNRLYWYRQTLGQGPEFLTYFQNEAQLEKSRLLSDRFSAERPKGSFSTLEIQRTEQGDSAMYLCASSLGLGQRLTYNEQFFGPGTRLTVL.

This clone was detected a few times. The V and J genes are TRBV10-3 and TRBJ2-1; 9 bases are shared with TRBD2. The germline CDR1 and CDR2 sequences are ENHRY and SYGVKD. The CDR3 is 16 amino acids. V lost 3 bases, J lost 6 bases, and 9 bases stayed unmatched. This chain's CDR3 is CAISELRTSALNEQFF. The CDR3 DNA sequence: TGTGCCATCAGTGAATTACGGACTAGCGCCCTCAATGAGCAGTTCTTC.

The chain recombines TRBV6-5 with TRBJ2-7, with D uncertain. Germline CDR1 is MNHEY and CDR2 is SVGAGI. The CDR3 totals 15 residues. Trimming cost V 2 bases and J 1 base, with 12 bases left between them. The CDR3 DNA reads TGTGCCAGCAGTTACCTCGCCGCCGAGTCCTACGAGCAGTACTTC. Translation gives CASSYLAAESYEQYF.

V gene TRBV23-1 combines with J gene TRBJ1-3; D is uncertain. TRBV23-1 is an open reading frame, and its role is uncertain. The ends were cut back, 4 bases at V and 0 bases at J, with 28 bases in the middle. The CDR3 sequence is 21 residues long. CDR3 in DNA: TGCGCCAGCAGTCGACCCCCCCGGACGGAAAAGGACGCGTACTCTGGAAACACCATATATTTT. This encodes CASSRPPRTEKDAYSGNTIYF.

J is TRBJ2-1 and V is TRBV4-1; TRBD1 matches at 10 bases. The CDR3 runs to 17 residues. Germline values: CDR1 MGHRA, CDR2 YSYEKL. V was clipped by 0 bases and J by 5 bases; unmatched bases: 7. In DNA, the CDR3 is TGCGCCAGCAGCCAAGACGCCTTCGACAGGGGGCACAATGAGCAGTTCTTC. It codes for CASSQDAFDRGHNEQFF.

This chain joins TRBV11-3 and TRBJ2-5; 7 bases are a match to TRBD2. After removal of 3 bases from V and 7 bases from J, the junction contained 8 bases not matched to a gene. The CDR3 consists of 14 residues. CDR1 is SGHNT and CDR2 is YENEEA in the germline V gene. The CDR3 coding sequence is TGTGCCAGCAGCTTTGGTGGGGGGGTTGCGACCCAGTACTTC. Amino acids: CASSFGGGVATQYF.

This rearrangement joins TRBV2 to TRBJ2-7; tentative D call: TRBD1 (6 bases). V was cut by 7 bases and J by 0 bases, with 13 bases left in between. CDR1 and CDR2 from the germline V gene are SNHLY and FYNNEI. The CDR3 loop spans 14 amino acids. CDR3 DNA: TGTGCCAGCACGAACAGGGAAGGCTCCTACGAGCAGTACTTC. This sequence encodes CASTNREGSYEQYF.

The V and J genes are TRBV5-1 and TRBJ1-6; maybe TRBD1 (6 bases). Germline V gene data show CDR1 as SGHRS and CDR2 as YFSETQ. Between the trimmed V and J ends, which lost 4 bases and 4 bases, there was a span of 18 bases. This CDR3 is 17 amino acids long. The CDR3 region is CASSGSGTRSYNSPLHF. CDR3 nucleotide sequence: TGCGCCAGCAGCGGAAGTGGGACACGGTCATATAATTCACCCCTCCACTTT.

Written as DNA, the CDR3 is TGTGCCAGCAGTTTCCGACTCTCCGGTAATGAAAAACTGTTTTTT. Amino acid sequence: CASSFRLSGNEKLFF. The V gene is TRBV7-2, the J gene TRBJ1-4, with no clear D. There are 15 residues in the CDR3. CDR1 and CDR2 (germline): SGHTA, FQGNSA. Trimming pared 6 bases from V and 4 bases from J, leaving 15 bases between.